What follows describes a single TCR beta chain. The antigen remains unidentified. This specimen comes from a study of vaccination and CD4 T cells after COVID-19. Study as a whole: Four females and six males made up the convalescents, two of whom were Hispanic. The post-COVID samples were taken a median approximately 100 days after diagnosis, anywhere from 35 to 161. Cells were stimulated with overlapping spike peptide pools from SARS-CoV-2, HCoV-NL63, HCoV-OC43 and HCoV-229E.

The CDR3 is 14 residues long. The germline gives CDR1 MNHNS, CDR2 SASEGT. Trimming stripped 5 bases from V and 2 bases from J, with 11 bases between. Treatment given: approximately nine-day PBMC culture with coronavirus spike peptide pools or control peptides (ViraFEST assay). An Oncomine TCR Beta short-read assay was used to sequence the DNA from cultured CD4+ T cells. TCRdb redid the calling of the PCR reads with MiXCR, one entry per CDR3 protein. The profile shows some 15,000 distinct CDR3 sequences, 21% of them singletons. Study results and limitations: In convalescent patients, a median about 88% of post-vaccine SARS-CoV-2-reactive clones appeared only after vaccination.

The origin of this receptor is a human donor who received a COVID-19 vaccine. The chain is built from TRBV6-1 and TRBJ2-3; D not certain. The sample here was CD4+ T cells from blood, cultured in vitro, taken before SARS-CoV-2 vaccination. The CDR3 is CASSPGFNTDTQYF. CDR3 nucleotide sequence: TGTGCCAGCAGTCCGGGTTTCAACACAGATACGCAGTATTTT.